This T cell receptor beta chain was profiled in a study of CD8+ T cells in alopecia areata. Extraction and reverse transcription of RNA yielded cDNA as the sequencing template. Assay: immunoSEQ multiplex PCR; the TCRdb copy retains only in-frame clones and omits some. Seen here are approximately 89,000 clones, over 40% observed once, and the top ten hold about 0.79%. Trimming stripped 6 bases from V and 3 bases from J, with 9 bases between. This CDR3 spans 14 amino acids. The germline CDR1 and CDR2 sequences are ENHRY and SYGVKD. This clonotype originated in a human donor with alopecia areata. This sequence joins TRBV10-3 and TRBJ2-6; D unclear. The sample taken for sequencing was CD4+ T cells sorted from blood. The CDR3 spells CAIRDGIGANVLTF. CDR3 in DNA: TGTGCCATCAGAGACGGTATTGGGGCCAACGTCCTGACTTTC.